Shown below are 24 T cell receptor beta chains from a single sample sequenced in a study of neurological immune-mediated disorders. Time point here: longitudinal time-point 3. MiXCR was run by TCRdb on the 5' RACE reads, yielding one entry per CDR3 protein. The sample includes approximately 85,000 distinct CDR3 sequences, under 4.5% seen only once; the top ten take less than 7.5%. The sample taken for sequencing was PBMCs. These TCRs come from a woman in her fifties or sixties with multiple sclerosis.

This clonotype came up many times. The genes are TRBV29-1 and TRBJ1-3; 7 bases line up with TRBD1. Germline-derived CDR1 and CDR2 are SQVTM and ANQGSEA. The J segment lost 2 bases and the V segment lost 8 bases, leaving 3 bases of the junction unmatched. CDR3 length: 12 amino acids. The CDR3: CSIRGAGNTIYF. In DNA form, the CDR3 reads TGCAGCATCAGGGGGGCTGGAAACACCATATATTTT.

The sample holds a few counts of this clonotype. This chain joins TRBV2 and TRBJ2-5, with D perhaps TRBD1 (5 bases). Trimming took 6 bases from V and 4 from J, leaving 15 bases between them. This CDR3 has 14 residues. From germline, CDR1 is SNHLY and CDR2 FYNNEI. The CDR3 bases are TGTGCCAGCAGCGTATACGGACAAACAGAGACCCAGTACTTC. Its protein is CASSVYGQTETQYF.

In its sample, this clonotype was seen many times. This chain joins TRBV20-1 and TRBJ2-5; 9 bases align to TRBD2. CDR1 DFQATT and CDR2 SNEGSKA come from the germline V gene (reference sequence). V lost 1 base, J lost 1 base, and 4 bases stayed unmatched. The CDR3 sequence is 15 residues long. Here the CDR3 reads CSARGASGIQETQYF. The CDR3 region has the DNA TGCAGTGCTAGAGGGGCTAGCGGGATCCAAGAGACCCAGTACTTC.

The sample holds many counts of this clonotype. The V call is TRBV4-2, the J call TRBJ2-5; possible D gene TRBD2, 6 bases. CDR1 LGHNA and CDR2 YNFKEQ come from the germline V gene. Deletions cut 5 bases from V and 5 bases from J, with 9 bases between. The CDR3 has 12 amino acids. In DNA form, the CDR3 reads TGTGCCAGCAGCAGGGAGGACGAGACCCAGTACTTC. Its translation is CASSREDETQYF.

J is TRBJ1-3 and V is TRBV20-1, with D maybe TRBD1 (6 bases). The germline V and J ends were trimmed by 5 bases and 5 bases, with 16 bases remaining between them. CDR3 length: 14 amino acids. Germline V lookup: CDR1 DFQATT, CDR2 SNEGSKA (reference sequence). The CDR3 loop reads CSAPDGGDRNTIYF. The DNA for the CDR3 is TGCAGTGCTCCCGATGGGGGGGACAGAAACACCATATATTTT.

This clonotype has ten or more counts. The rearrangement uses TRBV20-1 and TRBJ2-7; 8 bases align to TRBD2. Germline V gives CDR1 DFQATT, CDR2 SNEGSKA (reference sequence). The ends lost 3 bases at V and 5 bases at J; junction bases unmatched: 9. The CDR3 sequence is 14 residues long. CDR3 nucleotide sequence: TGCAGTGCTAGTCGCGGGGGGTCGAAAAACGAGCAGTACTTC. Amino acids: CSASRGGSKNEQYF.

This clonotype has a count of ten or more. This sequence joins TRBV27 and TRBJ1-4; the match to TRBD1 covers 7 bases. With 3 bases clipped from V and 4 bases from J, the junction kept 5 bases outside the gene matches. The CDR3 has 15 residues. Germline-derived CDR1 and CDR2 are MNHEY and SMNVEV (reference sequence). The CDR3 DNA sequence: TGTGCCAGCAGTTTGGCAGGGGGTTTTAATGAAAAACTGTTTTTT. Translated, it gives CASSLAGGFNEKLFF.

This clonotype was observed at least ten times. This chain's CDR3 is CSAHRTGSHEQYF. Written as DNA, the CDR3 is TGCAGTGCTCATCGGACAGGGAGCCACGAGCAGTACTTC. The chain joins TRBV20-1 to TRBJ2-7; 8 bases map to TRBD1. The CDR3 runs 13 residues. Per the germline V gene, CDR1 is DFQATT and CDR2 is SNEGSKA (reference sequence). The V and J ends lost 5 bases and 5 bases, in that order; junction bases with no gene match: 8.

The sample holds many counts of this clonotype. This sequence joins TRBV5-1 and TRBJ1-3, with 7 bases matching TRBD1. CDR1 SGHRS and CDR2 YFSETQ come from the germline V gene. There are 17 residues in the CDR3. V gave up 7 bases and J gave up 4 bases; unmatched junction bases: 17. CDR3 DNA: TGCGCCAGCCGCCTGGGACAGACACTAAGAAAGGGAAACACCATATATTTT. It translates to CASRLGQTLRKGNTIYF.

This clonotype was observed at least ten times. The CDR3: CASSPDRVTDTQYF. The DNA for the CDR3 is TGTGCCAGCTCACCGGACAGGGTCACAGATACGCAGTATTTT. The rearrangement joins TRBV18 to TRBJ2-3; 8 nucleotides match TRBD1. Looked up from germline, CDR1 is KGHSH and CDR2 is LQKENI. CDR3 length: 14 residues. V gave up 3 bases and J gave up 2 bases; unmatched junction bases: 1.

This clonotype was seen ten or more times. The chain is built from TRBV5-1 and TRBJ2-1; 12 bases map to TRBD2. V trimming: 3 bases; J trimming: 8 bases; junction bases outside the gene matches: 6. There are 15 residues in the CDR3. In germline, CDR1 is SGHRS, CDR2 YFSETQ. CDR3 in DNA: TGCGCCAGCAGCTCCGGACTAGCGGGGTCGGATGAGCAGTTCTTC. Amino acid sequence: CASSSGLAGSDEQFF. Based on the CDR3 plus reference TRBV5-1 and TRBJ2-1, the full variable domain is KAGVTQTPRYLIKTRGQQVTLSCSPISGHRSVSWYQQTPGQGLQFLFEYFSETQRNKGNFPGRFSGRQFSNSRSEMNVSTLELGDSALYLCASSSGLAGSDEQFFGPGTRLTVL.

This clonotype was observed many times. The chain is built from TRBV5-1 and TRBJ2-3; 7 bases line up with TRBD1. The V segment lost 4 bases and the J segment 2 bases; nucleotides outside the gene matches: 7. This CDR3 has 15 amino acids. Germline-derived CDR1 and CDR2 are SGHRS and YFSETQ. CDR3 sequence reads: CASSLQGTHTDTQYF. CDR3 nucleotides: TGCGCCAGCAGCCTACAGGGGACCCACACAGATACGCAGTATTTT. Together with reference TRBV5-1 and TRBJ2-3, the CDR3 gives the full variable domain: KAGVTQTPRYLIKTRGQQVTLSCSPISGHRSVSWYQQTPGQGLQFLFEYFSETQRNKGNFPGRFSGRQFSNSRSEMNVSTLELGDSALYLCASSLQGTHTDTQYFGPGTRLTVL.

This clonotype was counted ten times or more. This sequence joins TRBV6-5 and TRBJ2-3; maybe TRBD2 (5 bases). Germline V gene data show CDR1 as MNHEY and CDR2 as SVGAGI. Trimming left V 0 bases short and J 6 bases short, with 10 bases between. The CDR3 sequence is 14 residues long. CDR3 in DNA: TGTGCCAGCAGTTACTCCCTACTAGGTGATACGCAGTATTTT. As protein: CASSYSLLGDTQYF.

This clonotype was counted ten times or more. V is TRBV21-1 and J is TRBJ2-1; whether TRBD1, the table's D call, matches the DNA was not checked. TRBV21-1 is a documented pseudogene. The CDR3 loop spans 22 amino acids. This CDR3 is CASPPPDRRAGLVLFNDNEQFF. CDR3 nucleotides: TGTGCCAGCCCCCCCCCGGACAGAAGAGCGGGACTCGTCCTTTTCAACGACAATGAGCAGTTCTTC.

This clonotype occurred many times. The chain employs TRBV6-2 or TRBV6-3 and TRBJ2-3; D not resolved. This CDR3 has 15 amino acids. Trimming removed 2 bases at V and 6 bases at J, with 15 bases between. Germline loops: CDR1 MNHEY, CDR2 SVGEGT. The chain's CDR3 is CASSYHNTLLDTQYF. The DNA for the CDR3 is TGTGCCAGCAGTTACCATAACACTCTCCTTGATACGCAGTATTTT.

The rearrangement uses TRBV30 and TRBJ1-1; D may be TRBD1 (5 bases). V was shortened by 3 bases and J by 6 bases, with 11 bases between the two germline ends. The CDR3 runs to 12 residues. Germline CDR1 and CDR2: GTSNPN and SVGIG (reference sequence). The CDR3 spells CAWSVRTPEAFF. The DNA of the CDR3 is TGTGCCTGGAGCGTTAGGACACCTGAAGCTTTCTTT.

This clonotype was recorded many times. The V gene is TRBV7-2, the J gene TRBJ1-3; 9 positions agree with TRBD1. Unmatched junction bases numbered 1, after V lost 1 base and J lost 0 bases. CDR3 size: 16 residues. Per the germline V gene, CDR1 is SGHTA and CDR2 is FQGNSA. CDR3 in amino acids: CASSLVGQGSGNTIYF. The DNA for the CDR3 is TGTGCCAGCAGCTTAGTGGGACAGGGCTCTGGAAACACCATATATTTT. The full variable domain, with the rest looked up from reference TRBV7-2 and TRBJ1-3, is GAGVSQSPSNKVTEKGKDVELRCDPISGHTALYWYRQSLGQGLEFLIYFQGNSAPDKSGLPSDRFSAERTGGSVSTLTIQRTQQEDSAVYLCASSLVGQGSGNTIYFGEGSWLTVV.

This clonotype was recorded at least ten times. The V gene is TRBV7-2, the J gene TRBJ1-1; D is possibly TRBD1 (6 bases). The germline V gene has CDR1 SGHTA and CDR2 FQGNSA. V was trimmed by 5 bases and J by 11 bases, leaving 15 bases between them. This CDR3 spans 12 amino acids. CDR3 amino acids: CASSPGRGTAFF. CDR3 DNA sequence: TGTGCCAGCAGCCCCGGAAGGGGGACGGCTTTCTTT.

The V call is TRBV19, the J call TRBJ1-6; TRBD1 might be the D (5 bases). V was cut by 4 bases and J by 7 bases, with 17 bases left in between. The CDR3 runs to 16 residues. Germline assignment: CDR1 LNHDA and CDR2 SQIVND (reference sequence). The CDR3 reads CASSTRQPRGNSPLHF. CDR3 coding DNA: TGTGCCAGTAGTACCCGACAGCCCCGTGGCAATTCACCCCTCCACTTT. The full variable domain, in which reference TRBV19 and TRBJ1-6 provide the parts outside the CDR3, is DGGITQSPKYLFRKEGQNVTLSCEQNLNHDAMYWYRQDPGQGLRLIYYSQIVNDFQKGDIAEGYSVSREKKESFPLTVTSAQKNPTAFYLCASSTRQPRGNSPLHFGNGTRLTVT.

This clonotype was counted at least ten times. The rearrangement uses TRBV7-2 and TRBJ1-1; possibly TRBD1 for D (6 bases). Germline loops: CDR1 SGHTA, CDR2 FQGNSA. Trimming removed 3 bases from V and 4 bases from J, with 12 bases in between. The CDR3 covers 14 residues. CDR3 DNA sequence: TGTGCCAGCAGCTTGGGGGGCAGGGTCACTGAAGCTTTCTTT. Amino acids: CASSLGGRVTEAFF.

Ten or more counts support this clonotype. This chain uses TRBV27 with TRBJ1-2, with 11 positions matching TRBD1. The CDR3 sequence is 14 residues long. With V trimmed by 9 bases and J by 6 bases, 9 bases remained unmatched. Germline CDR1 is MNHEY and CDR2 is SMNVEV (reference sequence). CDR3 sequence (DNA): TGTGCCAGTTTAAGGACAGGGGGCGCCAATGGCTACACCTTC. Translating gives CASLRTGGANGYTF.

The table lists this clonotype with many counts. The chain carries TRBV10-3 and TRBJ2-3; 10 bases line up with TRBD2. This CDR3 spans 14 amino acids. Germline CDR1 reads ENHRY; CDR2 reads SYGVKD. V gave up 5 bases and J gave up 8 bases; unmatched junction bases: 7. The CDR3: CAISTSGVKGTQYF. In DNA, the CDR3 is TGTGCCATCAGTACTAGCGGGGTAAAGGGTACGCAGTATTTT.

This clonotype was counted ten times or more. The V gene is TRBV20-1, the J gene TRBJ2-2; perhaps TRBD1 as D (6 bases). The V end lost 4 bases, the J end lost 6 bases, and 18 bases lay between the germline ends. CDR3 length: 15 amino acids. The germline CDR1 and CDR2 sequences are DFQATT and SNEGSKA (reference sequence). CDR3 amino acids: CSATGTTGRSGELFF. In nucleotides, the CDR3 is TGCAGTGCTACCGGGACAACGGGGCGCTCCGGGGAGCTGTTTTTT.

This clonotype appeared many times. The rearrangement uses TRBV6-5 and TRBJ2-3, with 9 bases that match TRBD2. Trimming cost V 5 bases and J 1 base; bases outside gene matches: 4. In germline, CDR1 is MNHEY, CDR2 SVGAGI. The CDR3 is made up of 15 amino acids. CDR3 DNA: TGTGCCAGCAGTGACAAGCGGGGGGGCACAGATACGCAGTATTTT. As protein: CASSDKRGGTDTQYF.